This passage covers 3 T cell receptor beta chains from one sample sequenced in a study of control samples from healthy donors and cancer patients. Some clones are missing from TCRdb's copy, which holds only in-frame ones; the method was immunoSEQ multiplex PCR. Of 150,000 to 200,000 clones in the sample, 80% to 95% were seen once. Sequences were obtained from blood. All receptors derive from a woman aged 35 to 49 in good health.

This chain uses TRBV2 with TRBJ2-3; D ambiguous. This CDR3 spans 13 amino acids. The ends were cut back, 0 bases at V and 6 bases at J, with 7 bases in the middle. Germline V CDR1 and CDR2: SNHLY, FYNNEI. The CDR3 region is CASSEARQDTQYF. For the CDR3, the DNA is TGTGCCAGCAGTGAAGCGCGTCAGGATACGCAGTATTTT. Using reference TRBV2 and TRBJ2-3 for the parts outside the CDR3, the full variable domain is EPEVTQTPSHQVTQMGQEVILRCVPISNHLYFYWYRQILGQKVEFLVSFYNNEISEKSEIFDDQFSVERPDGSNFTLKIRSTKLEDSAMYFCASSEARQDTQYFGPGTRLTVL.

The J gene is TRBJ1-3, the V gene TRBV19, with TRBD1 identical over 9 bases. J lost 0 bases, V lost 7 bases, and 7 bases had no gene match. The germline gives CDR1 LNHDA, CDR2 SQIVND (reference sequence). The CDR3 has 16 residues. The CDR3 nucleotides read TGTGCCAGTAAGGTCCCGGGACAGGGCTCTGGAAACACCATATATTTT. It translates to CASKVPGQGSGNTIYF.

This CDR3 reads CASTQGANGYTF. In DNA form, the CDR3 reads TGTGCCAGCACCCAGGGGGCAAATGGCTACACCTTC. The rearrangement joins TRBV12-3 or TRBV12-4 to TRBJ1-2, with 8 bases matching TRBD1. CDR3 size: 12 residues. Unmatched junction bases numbered 4, after V lost 7 bases and J lost 6 bases.